This T cell receptor (beta chain) was sequenced during a study of preoperative IRX-2 immunotherapy in early breast cancer. From germline, CDR1 is MDHEN and CDR2 SYDVKM. The ends lost 7 bases at V and 0 bases at J; junction bases unmatched: 9. This CDR3 is 16 amino acids long. Indicated treatment: preoperative locoregional IRX-2 cytokine immunotherapy. Samples came from a phase Ib trial of preoperative locoregional IRX-2 cytokine immunotherapy. Produced via immunoSEQ multiplex PCR; TCRdb's table is partial and in-frame only. The sample includes about 1,600 clones, about 74% of them seen just once. This clone was observed a handful of times.

The sample in question was tumor tissue, obtained after IRX-2 immunotherapy. This sequence joins TRBV28 and TRBJ1-3; 7 bases map to TRBD1. This receptor was identified in a human donor with breast cancer. The CDR3 loop is CASTGQVMSSGNTIYF. The CDR3, as DNA: TGTGCCAGCACCGGACAGGTGATGAGCTCTGGAAACACCATATATTTT.